This T cell receptor beta chain was documented in a study of cytomegalovirus exposure and HLA in healthy donors (dated by TCRdb to 2015 to 2018). About the investigation overall: A later analysis indicated that the 90 to 150 validation repertoires were generated on the platform also employed for the approximately 670 repertoires of the first cohort. High-throughput TCR immunosequencing, statistical association of individual TCRs with disease status, and machine learning were combined to predict cytomegalovirus infection status. The aim of the study was to test whether cataloging public T cell receptors could identify signatures of past pathogen exposure. A separate validation cohort of over a hundred different subjects was used in addition to the approximately 700-subject first cohort. Results and caveats for the whole study, not just this receptor: The authors suggested that the approach could potentially be generalized to other disease states and immunological phenotypes. A few of the identified cytomegalovirus-associated TCR beta chains were confirmed in vitro to be specific for cytomegalovirus antigens. The study listed 150 to 200 TCR beta chains as associated with cytomegalovirus. A later analysis had no HLA typing for the validation cohort, so co-occurrence there was scored across all 110 or so repertoires. The classifier was reported to diagnose cytomegalovirus status with high specificity and sensitivity in both the original and validation cohorts. Subsequent analysis determined that TCRs grouped into clusters in the first cohort also showed a tendency toward co-occurrence across the 120 or so validation repertoires, and approximately 93% of cluster scores exceeded 0. Most TCR sequences were seen in very few donors, while some public TCRs were found in many individuals.

Library prep was done by the immunoSEQ multiplex PCR assay. In the source study's methods: To diagnose cytomegalovirus status from the catalog of TCR beta chain sequences, a statistical classification framework was built. As stored in TCRdb, this immuneACCESS dataset retains in-frame rearrangements with V and J assigned. A fraction of the clones does not appear; measured against another copy, unresolved V genes explain less than half of the discrepancy, and the remainder lacks a known reason. V and J calls and clone size are copied from that table; D and trimming were computed from the DNA. The sample data list a few hundred thousand clones, and about nine tenths of these were observed just once. The ten largest make up roughly 0.8% of the sample. Separate from the roughly 650-subject first cohort, the validation cohort of about 130 subjects was the group to which the donors belonged. On this clone: The target of this receptor is not known. No base qualities exist here, and no much larger clone lies one base off it.

The germline V end is reduced by 2 bases and the J end by 9 bases; junction bases left unmatched: 3. Sequences GTSNPN (CDR1) and SVGIG (CDR2) are obtained from the germline V gene (reference sequence). The CDR3 holds 12 amino acids from the cysteine to the phenylalanine. Only the CDR3 DNA is retained, 36 bases long and in frame from the first base. The chain is assembled from TRBV30 and TRBJ2-1; 8 of the junction bases match TRBD2. This clonotype was sampled from a woman between 18 and 30 years old in good health and CMV-seronegative. The sample taken for sequencing was PBMCs. The CDR3 has the sequence CAWSRLAGEQFF. The base sequence is TGTGCCTGGAGTCGCCTAGCGGGTGAGCAGTTCTTC.